One and the same sample provided the 2 T cell receptor beta chains below, sequenced in a study of Tregs in tolerant kidney transplant recipients. Method: immunoSEQ multiplex PCR; TCRdb's copy keeps in-frame clones and lacks some. The table shows fewer than 100,000 clones, with approximately 90% occurring only once. Sequencing used Tregs from blood, obtained before the transplant. The receptor source for this set is a human donor who received a combined kidney and bone marrow transplant.

This sequence joins TRBV6-5 and TRBJ2-7; D call uncertain. V was pared by 0 bases and J by 6 bases, with 12 bases between. Germline V gives CDR1 MNHEY, CDR2 SVGAGI. CDR3 length: 14 residues. CDR3 in amino acids: CASSYSRSEGEQYF. Written as DNA, the CDR3 is TGTGCCAGCAGTTACTCTCGATCAGAAGGCGAGCAGTACTTC.

The gene calls are TRBV5-1 and TRBJ2-2; D call uncertain. The CDR3 spans 15 residues. Germline V gives CDR1 SGHRS, CDR2 YFSETQ. V was cut by 0 bases and J by 5 bases, with 11 bases left in between. The CDR3 here is CASSLAYDGTGELFF. The CDR3 DNA follows: TGCGCCAGCAGCTTGGCGTATGACGGAACCGGGGAGCTGTTTTTT.